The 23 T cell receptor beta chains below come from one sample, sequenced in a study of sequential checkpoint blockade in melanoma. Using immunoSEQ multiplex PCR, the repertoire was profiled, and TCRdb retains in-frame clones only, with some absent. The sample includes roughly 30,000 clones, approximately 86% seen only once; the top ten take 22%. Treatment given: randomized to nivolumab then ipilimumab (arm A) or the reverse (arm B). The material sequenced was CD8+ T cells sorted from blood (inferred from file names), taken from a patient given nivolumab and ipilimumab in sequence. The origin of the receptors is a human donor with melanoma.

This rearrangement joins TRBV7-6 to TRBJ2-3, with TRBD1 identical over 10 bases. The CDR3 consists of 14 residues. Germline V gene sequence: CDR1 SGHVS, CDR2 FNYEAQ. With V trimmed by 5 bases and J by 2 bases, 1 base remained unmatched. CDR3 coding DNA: TGTGCCAGCAGCCGACAGGGGGCCACAGATACGCAGTATTTT. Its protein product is CASSRQGATDTQYF.

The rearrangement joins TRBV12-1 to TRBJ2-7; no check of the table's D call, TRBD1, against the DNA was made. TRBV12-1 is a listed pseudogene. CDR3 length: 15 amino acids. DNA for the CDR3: TGTGCCAGCAGCTTTTTAGGACAGTGCGTTTACGAGCAGTACTTC. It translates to CASSFLGQCVYEQYF.

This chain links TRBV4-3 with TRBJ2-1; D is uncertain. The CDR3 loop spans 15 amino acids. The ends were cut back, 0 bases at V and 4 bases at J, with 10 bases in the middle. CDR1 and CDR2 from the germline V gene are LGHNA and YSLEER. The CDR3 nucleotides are TGCGCCAGCAGCCAAGATAACGGTCCATACAATGAGCAGTTCTTC. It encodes CASSQDNGPYNEQFF.

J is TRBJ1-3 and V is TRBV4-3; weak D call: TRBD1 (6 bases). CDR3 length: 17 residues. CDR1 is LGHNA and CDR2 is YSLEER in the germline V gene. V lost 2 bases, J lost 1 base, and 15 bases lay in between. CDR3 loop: CASSQLQGFSSGNTIYF. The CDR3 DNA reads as TGCGCCAGCAGCCAACTGCAGGGGTTCTCTTCTGGAAACACCATATATTTT.

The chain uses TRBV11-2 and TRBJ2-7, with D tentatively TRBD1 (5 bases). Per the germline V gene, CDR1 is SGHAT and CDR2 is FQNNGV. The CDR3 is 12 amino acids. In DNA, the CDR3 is TGTGCCAGCAGATGGTCCGACAGCCCCCAAATGGTC. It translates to CASRWSDSPQMV.

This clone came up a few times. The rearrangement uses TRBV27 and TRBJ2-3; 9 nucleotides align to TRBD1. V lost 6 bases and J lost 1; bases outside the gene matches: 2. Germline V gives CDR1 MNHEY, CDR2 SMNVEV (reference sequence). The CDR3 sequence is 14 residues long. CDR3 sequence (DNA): TGTGCCAGCAGGTGGGACAGGGGCACAGATACGCAGTATTTT. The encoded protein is CASRWDRGTDTQYF.

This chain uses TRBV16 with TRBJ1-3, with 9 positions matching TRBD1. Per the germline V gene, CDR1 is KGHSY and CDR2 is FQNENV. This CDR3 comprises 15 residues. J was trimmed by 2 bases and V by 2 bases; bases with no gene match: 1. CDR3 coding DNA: TGTGCCAGCAGCCAAACAGGGGGCCCTGGAAACACCATATATTTT. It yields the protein CASSQTGGPGNTIYF.

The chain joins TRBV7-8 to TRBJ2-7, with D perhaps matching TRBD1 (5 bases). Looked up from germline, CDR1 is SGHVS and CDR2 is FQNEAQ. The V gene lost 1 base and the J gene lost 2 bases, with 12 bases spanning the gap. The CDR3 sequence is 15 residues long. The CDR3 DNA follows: TGTGCCAGCAGCTTAGGGGTCAGGGCTCCCTACGAGCAGTACTTC. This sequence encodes CASSLGVRAPYEQYF.

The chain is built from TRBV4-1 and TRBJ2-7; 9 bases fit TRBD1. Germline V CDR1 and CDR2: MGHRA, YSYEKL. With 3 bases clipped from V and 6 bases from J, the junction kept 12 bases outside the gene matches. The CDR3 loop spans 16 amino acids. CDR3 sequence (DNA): TGCGCCAGCAGCCAGTTTCTCGCCAGGACAGGGGTCGAGCAGTACTTC. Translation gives CASSQFLARTGVEQYF.

CDR3 coding DNA: TGTGCCAGCAGCAAAGCCGCAGGGAAGGGGTACGAGCAGTACTTC. Translating it yields CASSKAAGKGYEQYF. The chain couples TRBV21-1 to TRBJ2-7; the listed D gene, TRBD1, was not tested against the DNA. TRBV21-1 is recorded as a pseudogene. The CDR3 loop spans 15 amino acids.

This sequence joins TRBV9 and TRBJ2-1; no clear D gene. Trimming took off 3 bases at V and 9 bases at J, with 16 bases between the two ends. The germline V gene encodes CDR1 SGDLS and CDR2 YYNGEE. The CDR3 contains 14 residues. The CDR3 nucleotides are TGTGCCAGCAGCGGCAGAGAGAGAGGATCTGAGCAGTTCTTC. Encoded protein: CASSGRERGSEQFF.

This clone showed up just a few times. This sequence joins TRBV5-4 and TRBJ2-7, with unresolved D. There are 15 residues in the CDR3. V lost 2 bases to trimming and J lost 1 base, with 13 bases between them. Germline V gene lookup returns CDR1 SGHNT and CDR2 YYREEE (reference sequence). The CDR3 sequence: CASSFATPLSYEQYF. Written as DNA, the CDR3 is TGTGCCAGCAGCTTCGCGACACCCCTATCCTACGAGCAGTACTTC.

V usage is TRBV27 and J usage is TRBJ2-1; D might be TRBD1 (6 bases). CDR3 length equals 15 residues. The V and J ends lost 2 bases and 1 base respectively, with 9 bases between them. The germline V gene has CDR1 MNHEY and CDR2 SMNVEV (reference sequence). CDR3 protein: CASSLRQVSYNEQFF. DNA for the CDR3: TGTGCCAGCAGTTTAAGACAGGTTTCCTACAATGAGCAGTTCTTC.

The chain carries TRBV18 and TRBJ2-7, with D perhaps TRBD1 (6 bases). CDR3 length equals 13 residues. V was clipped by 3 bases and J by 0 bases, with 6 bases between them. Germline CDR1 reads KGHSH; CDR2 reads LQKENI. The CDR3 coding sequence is TGTGCCAGCTCACCGACAGGCTCCTACGAGCAGTACTTC. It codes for CASSPTGSYEQYF.

CDR3 amino acids: CASSLPWGDGNTIYF. CDR3 nucleotides: TGTGCCAGCAGCTTACCCTGGGGAGACGGAAACACCATATATTTT. The genes are TRBV7-9 and TRBJ1-3; D not certain. Looked up from germline, CDR1 is SEHNR and CDR2 is FQNEAQ (reference sequence). Trimming removed 2 bases at V and 4 bases at J, with 12 bases between. This CDR3 is built from 15 residues.

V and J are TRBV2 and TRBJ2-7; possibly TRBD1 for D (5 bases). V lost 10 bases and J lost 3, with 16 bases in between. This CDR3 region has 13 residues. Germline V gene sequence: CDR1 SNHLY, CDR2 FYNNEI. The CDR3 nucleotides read TGTGCCACAAGGGAAGGGGCTGGCTACGAGCAGTACTTC. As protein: CATREGAGYEQYF.

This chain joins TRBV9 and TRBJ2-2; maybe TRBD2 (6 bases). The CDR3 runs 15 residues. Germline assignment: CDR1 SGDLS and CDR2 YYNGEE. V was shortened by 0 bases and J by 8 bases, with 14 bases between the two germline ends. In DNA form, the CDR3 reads TGTGCCAGCAGCGTAGCTCGCGGGGCGTGGGGGGAGCTGTTTTTT. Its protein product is CASSVARGAWGELFF. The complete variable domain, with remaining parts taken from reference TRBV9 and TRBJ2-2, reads DSGVTQTPKHLITATGQRVTLRCSPRSGDLSVYWYQQSLDQGLQFLIQYYNGEERAKGNILERFSAQQFPDLHSELNLSSLELGDSALYFCASSVARGAWGELFFGEGSRLTVL.

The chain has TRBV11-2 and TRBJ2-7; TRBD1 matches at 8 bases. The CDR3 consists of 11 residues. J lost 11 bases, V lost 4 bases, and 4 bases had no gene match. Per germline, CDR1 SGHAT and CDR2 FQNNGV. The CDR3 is CASSSTGAEYF. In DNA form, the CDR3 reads TGTGCCAGCAGCTCGACAGGGGCAGAGTACTTC.

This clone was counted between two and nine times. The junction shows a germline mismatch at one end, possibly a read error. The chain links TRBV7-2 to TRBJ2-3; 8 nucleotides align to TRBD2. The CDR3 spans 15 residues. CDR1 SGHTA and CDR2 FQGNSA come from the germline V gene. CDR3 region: CASSLAAGETDTQYF. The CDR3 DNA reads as TGTGCCAGCAGCCTAGCAGCGGGGGAGACAGATACGCAGTATTTT. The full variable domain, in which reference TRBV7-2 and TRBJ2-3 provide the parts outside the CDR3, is GAGVSQSPSNKVTEKGKDVELRCDPISGHTALYWYRQSLGQGLEFLIYFQGNSAPDKSGLPSDRFSAERTGGSVSTLTIQRTQQEDSAVYLCASSLAAGETDTQYFGPGTRLTVL.

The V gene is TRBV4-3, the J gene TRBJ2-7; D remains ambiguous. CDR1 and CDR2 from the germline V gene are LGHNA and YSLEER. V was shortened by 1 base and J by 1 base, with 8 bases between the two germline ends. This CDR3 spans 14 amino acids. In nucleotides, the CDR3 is TGCGCCAGCAGCCAAGGGCTCATATCCTACGAGCAGTACTTC. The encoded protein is CASSQGLISYEQYF.

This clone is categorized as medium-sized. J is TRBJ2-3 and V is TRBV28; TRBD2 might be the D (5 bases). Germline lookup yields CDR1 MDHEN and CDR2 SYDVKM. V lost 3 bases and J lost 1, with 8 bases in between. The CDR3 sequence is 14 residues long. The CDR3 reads CASSFLSGTDTQYF. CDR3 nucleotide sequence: TGTGCCAGCAGTTTTCTTAGCGGCACAGATACGCAGTATTTT.

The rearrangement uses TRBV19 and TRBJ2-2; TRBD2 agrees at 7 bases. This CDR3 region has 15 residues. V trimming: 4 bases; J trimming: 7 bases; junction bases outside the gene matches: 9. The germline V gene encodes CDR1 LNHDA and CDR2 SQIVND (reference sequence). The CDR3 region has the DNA TGTGCCAGTAGTAACCCAGCGGGGTTCTACGGGGAGCTGTTTTTT. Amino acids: CASSNPAGFYGELFF. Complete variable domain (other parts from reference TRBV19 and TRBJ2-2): DGGITQSPKYLFRKEGQNVTLSCEQNLNHDAMYWYRQDPGQGLRLIYYSQIVNDFQKGDIAEGYSVSREKKESFPLTVTSAQKNPTAFYLCASSNPAGFYGELFFGEGSRLTVL.

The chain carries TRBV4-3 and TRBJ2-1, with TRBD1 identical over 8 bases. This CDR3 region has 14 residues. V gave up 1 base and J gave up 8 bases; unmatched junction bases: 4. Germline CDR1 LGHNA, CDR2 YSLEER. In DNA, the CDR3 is TGCGCCAGCAGCCAAGGACAGGGGATCGATGAGCAGTTCTTC. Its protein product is CASSQGQGIDEQFF.